Listed below are T cell receptor beta chains from one sample, sequenced in a study of T cell responses to AZD1222 COVID-19 vaccine. Profiled with immunoSEQ multiplex PCR; TCRdb holds only in-frame clones, not every one. The sample yields about 190,000 clones, approximately 90% seen once. Sequenced material: peripheral blood, taken on day 0 of AZD1222 vaccination. These receptors were taken from an adult in good health. Both conserved end residues are part of each CDR3. A D gene is named only where the DNA matches it firmly.

V	J	D	length	CDR3	DNA
TRBV2	TRBJ1-1	-	13	CASRRGLNTEAFF	TGTGCCAGCAGACGGGGCCTGAACACTGAAGCTTTCTTT
TRBV5-6	TRBJ1-2	-	14	CASQVGFGTGGYTF	TGTGCCAGCCAAGTGGGTTTCGGGACGGGTGGCTACACCTTC
TRBV4-2	TRBJ2-1	-	14	CASSSNQGVNEQFF	TGTGCCAGCAGCTCGAACCAGGGAGTCAATGAGCAGTTCTTC
TRBV28	TRBJ1-1	TRBD1	13	CASSPGQGFSAFF	TGTGCCAGCAGTCCTGGACAGGGATTTTCCGCTTTCTTT
TRBV5-6	TRBJ1-3	-	15	CASSLWGPAAVGIYF	TGTGCCAGCAGCTTGTGGGGGCCCGCGGCCGTCGGGATATATTTT
TRBV7-9	TRBJ1-4	-	14	CASSLSGANEKLFF	TGTGCCAGCAGCTTATCGGGGGCTAATGAAAAACTGTTTTTT
TRBV11-2	TRBJ2-7	-	11	CASSPGLEQYF	TGTGCCAGCAGCCCTGGGCTCGAGCAGTACTTC
TRBV19	TRBJ2-2	-	12	CASSMRAGELFF	TGTGCCAGTAGTATGCGGGCCGGGGAGCTGTTTTTT
TRBV19	TRBJ2-1	-	12	CASSITAIEQFF	TGTGCCAGTAGTATAACAGCAATTGAGCAGTTCTTC
TRBV12-5	TRBJ2-7	TRBD1	18	CASGLAIGTGSFSYEQYF	TGTGCTAGTGGTTTGGCCATCGGGACAGGATCGTTTTCCTACGAGCAGTACTTC
TRBV5-1	TRBJ1-2	-	17	CASSGEHRDTTNYGYTF	TGCGCCAGCAGCGGGGAGCACCGGGACACTACTAACTATGGCTACACCTTC
TRBV4-2	TRBJ1-3	-	15	CASSRPGVSGNTIYF	TGTGCCAGCAGCCGGCCAGGGGTCTCTGGAAACACCATATATTTT
TRBV7-3	TRBJ1-2	-	18	CASSRRNLIGLRRYGYTF	TGTGCCAGCAGCCGACGGAACCTTATAGGGCTCCGGAGGTATGGCTACACCTTC